This T cell receptor beta chain was sequenced for a study of T cell repertoires in cytomegalovirus infection. Study background: CMV infection and matching HLA type were both indicated by public TCR beta signatures.

This CDR3 contains 15 residues. Germline CDR1 is MNHNS and CDR2 is SASEGT. Trimming shortened V by 5 bases and J by 2 bases, and 12 bases separated the two germline ends. This clonotype was detected many times. The target antigen is unknown. MiXCR was run by TCRdb on the reads, yielding one entry per CDR3 protein. The sample has roughly 230,000 distinct CDR3 sequences; approximately 6.7% are singletons. Overall study findings and caveats: HLA-C-restricted TCR beta clonotypes specific for CMV led the ex vivo response. There were carriers of CMV plus the relevant HLA, and cumulative public TCR beta family frequency identified them.

The rearrangement uses TRBV6-1 and TRBJ1-4, with D uncertain. The material sequenced was PBMCs. This receptor was identified in a human donor in good health (CMV status not recorded). Some clones in this sample may be carry-over from other donors' samples. CDR3 in amino acids: CASSKSGVTNEKLFF. As DNA, the CDR3 is TGTGCCAGCAGTAAATCCGGGGTTACTAATGAAAAACTGTTTTTT.